This is a list of T cell receptor beta chains from one sample in a study of sequential checkpoint blockade in melanoma. The assay was immunoSEQ multiplex PCR, and TCRdb's table has in-frame clones only and misses some. This table holds roughly 19,000 clones, around 83% found once. Sequenced material: CD8+ T cells sorted from blood (inferred from file names), taken from a patient given nivolumab and ipilimumab in sequence. These receptors were collected from a human donor with melanoma. The CDR3 runs from the conserved cysteine through the conserved F or W. D genes are given only for firm matches. For some rows the clone size is stated as once, few or many, or as a class when expanded; others skip it.

cdr3_nt cdr3_aa v_call d_call clone_size j_call
TGTGCCAGCAGCTCCAGACTAGCGGACTCCTACGAGCAGTACTTC CASSSRLADSYEQYF TRBV7-9 TRBD2 . TRBJ2-7
TGTGCCAGCAGAGACTTCGACAGGGGATACGAGCAGTACTTC CASRDFDRGYEQYF TRBV6-1 TRBD1 . TRBJ2-7
TGTGCCAGCAGCCTTACAGTTAACACCGGGGAGCTGTTTTTT CASSLTVNTGELFF TRBV5-6 . once TRBJ2-2
TGTGCCAGTAGTATTGACAGCAGCCAAGAGACCCAGTACTTC CASSIDSSQETQYF TRBV19 . . TRBJ2-5
TGTGCCAGCAGTTACGGCGGGGATGGCTACGAGCAGTACTTC CASSYGGDGYEQYF TRBV6-5 . . TRBJ2-7
TGTGCCAGCAGTGAAGCTTGGCGGGAGTCGTTTTCCTACGAGCAGTACTTC CASSEAWRESFSYEQYF TRBV6-1 TRBD2 . TRBJ2-7
TGTGCCAGCAGTTTAGGGGGGGATTCACCCCTCCACTTT CASSLGGDSPLHF TRBV28 . few TRBJ1-6
TGTGCCAGCAGCTCCTCAGTCGATGAGCAGTTCTTC CASSSSVDEQFF TRBV7-9 . . TRBJ2-1
TGCGCCAGCAGCCAACAACTGACTAGGACAGGGTTTAATTCACCCCTCCACTTT CASSQQLTRTGFNSPLHF TRBV5-1 TRBD1 . TRBJ1-6
TGTGCCAGCAGCCAAGATACTTGGGGGGTTAACAATGAGCAGTTCTTC CASSQDTWGVNNEQFF TRBV4-2 . . TRBJ2-1
TGTGCCACCAGCAGCGGACAGGGAGGCCCCTACGAGCAGTACTTC CATSSGQGGPYEQYF TRBV15 TRBD1 . TRBJ2-7
TGTGCCAGCAGCTTTCAGGGGGCGAGCAATCAGCCCCAGCATTTT CASSFQGASNQPQHF TRBV5-6 TRBD1 . TRBJ1-5
TGTGCCAGCAGCGCCGACGGGTATGGCTACACCTTC CASSADGYGYTF TRBV7-8 . . TRBJ1-2
TGTGCCTGGAGTGTTTCAGAACACTACGAGCAGTACTTC CAWSVSEHYEQYF TRBV30 . . TRBJ2-7
TGTGCCAGCAGCCGACAGGAGGCCTATGGCTACACCTTC CASSRQEAYGYTF TRBV5-6 . medium-sized TRBJ1-2
TGTGCCATTAGACAGGGGAGCGGCACCGGGGAGCTGTTTTTT CAIRQGSGTGELFF TRBV19 TRBD1 . TRBJ2-2
TGTGCCAGCAGCTCGCACTCGGGGGGGACAGGGATGACCTACGAGCAGTACTTC CASSSHSGGTGMTYEQYF TRBV7-8 . . TRBJ2-7
TGTGCCTGGAGTGTGGGGCAGGGCGCTTTCTCTGGGGCCAACGTCCTGACTTTC CAWSVGQGAFSGANVLTF TRBV30 . . TRBJ2-6
TGTGCCTGGAGTATCCTACAAGGGGCACCCGGGGAGCTGTTTTTT CAWSILQGAPGELFF TRBV30 . few TRBJ2-2
TGTGCCAGCAGTTTCGGGGTACGTCAGCCCCAGCATTTT CASSFGVRQPQHF TRBV28 . . TRBJ1-5
TGTGCCAGCAGCCCGGACAGGGGAGACGACGAGCAGTACTTC CASSPDRGDDEQYF TRBV28 TRBD1 few TRBJ2-7
TGTGCCAGCAGTTACGGGACAGGGAAGTACGAGCAGTACTTC CASSYGTGKYEQYF TRBV6-6 TRBD1 . TRBJ2-7
TGTGCCAGCACCTTGACAGGAGGAGGCAACGAGCAGTACTTC CASTLTGGGNEQYF TRBV28 . . TRBJ2-7
TGTGCCGGCAGGCATCAGGGCTTTACGGCTTTCTTT CAGRHQGFTAFF TRBV7-9 . . TRBJ1-1
TGTGCCAGCAGCCACGTATCTAGCGGGGATCCCCTAAGGCAGTACTTC CASSHVSSGDPLRQYF TRBV14 TRBD2 . TRBJ2-7
TGTGCCAGCAGTTTAGCGAACAGCAATCAGCCCCAGCATTTT CASSLANSNQPQHF TRBV27 . once TRBJ1-5
TGTGCCAGCAGCCTAAGCTCCTACGAGCAGTACTTC CASSLSSYEQYF TRBV11-1 . once TRBJ2-7
TGCAGCGTTCCGGACGGGGGCACTGAAGCTTTCTTT CSVPDGGTEAFF TRBV29-1 . . TRBJ1-1
TGTGCCAGCAGTGGGGACAGGTTATACACTGAAGCTTTCTTT CASSGDRLYTEAFF TRBV6-6 TRBD1 . TRBJ1-1
TGTGCCAGCAGTACGGGACTAGCGGGAGACCAGTACTTC CASSTGLAGDQYF TRBV27 TRBD2 . TRBJ2-7
TGCGCCAGCAGTCGAGGTGGACTAGCGGGAGTCTCCTACAATGAGCAGTTCTTC CASSRGGLAGVSYNEQFF TRBV10-1 TRBD2 . TRBJ2-1
TGTGCCAGTAGTATAAATAGCGGGAGTTTTATACACGAGCAGTACTTC CASSINSGSFIHEQYF TRBV19 TRBD2 . TRBJ2-7
TGTGCCTTTACACAGGGGGCGACTTTTAACACTGAAGCTTTCTTT CAFTQGATFNTEAFF TRBV7-9 TRBD1 . TRBJ1-1
TGCGCCAGCAGCCAAGAGCGGCAGTGGAACACTGAAGCTTTCTTT CASSQERQWNTEAFF TRBV4-1 . . TRBJ1-1
TGTGCCAGCAATGGTAGGGGGCGCGATCCTGAAGTTTTCTTT CASNGRGRDPEVFF TRBV2 TRBD1 . TRBJ1-1
TGTGCCAGCAGTTTTCAGGGGGCCTACAATGAGCAGTTCTTC CASSFQGAYNEQFF TRBV27 TRBD1 . TRBJ2-1
TGTGCCAGCAGTCTCAGGGGGGACACCGGGGAGCTGTTTTTT CASSLRGDTGELFF TRBV28 . . TRBJ2-2
TGTGCCAGCAGTGAATGGGGAGTTGCAACTAATGAAAAACTGTTTTTT CASSEWGVATNEKLFF TRBV6-1 . . TRBJ1-4
TGTGCCAGCAGTGACTCCCGAAGCGGGGGGGCGGATACGCAGTATTTT CASSDSRSGGADTQYF TRBV6-4 TRBD2 . TRBJ2-3
TGTGCCAGTAGTCCTAAAGCGGGAGGGCCGTCCAATGAGCAGTTCTTC CASSPKAGGPSNEQFF TRBV19 TRBD2 . TRBJ2-1
TGTGCCATCAGTGACCGGAACACTGAAGCTTTCTTT CAISDRNTEAFF TRBV10-3 . . TRBJ1-1
TGTGCCAGTAGTATCCCGAGCGGCTACACCTTC CASSIPSGYTF TRBV19 . . TRBJ1-2
TGTGCCAGCAGCTTAGGCGGGAGGGCCTACGAGCAGTACTTC CASSLGGRAYEQYF TRBV7-9 TRBD2 . TRBJ2-7
TGTGCCAGCAGTTCCCAGGGGTGGGCTCAGCCCCAGCATTTT CASSSQGWAQPQHF TRBV27 . . TRBJ1-5
TGCGCCAGCAGCCCCGGGACAGTACTGGGCTACACCTTC CASSPGTVLGYTF TRBV5-1 TRBD1 once TRBJ1-2
TGTGCCAGCAGCCAAGATCGATACTCCCACCATGAAAAACTGTTTTTT CASSQDRYSHHEKLFF TRBV4-2 . once TRBJ1-4
TGCGCCAGCAGCCCCTGGGACAGCTTGAACACTGAAGCTTTCTTT CASSPWDSLNTEAFF TRBV5-1 TRBD1 . TRBJ1-1
TGTGCCAGCAGCTTAGCTCTCAGCTCTGGAAACACCATATATTTT CASSLALSSGNTIYF TRBV7-8 . few TRBJ1-3
TGTGCCAGCAGTTCCCCAGAAGCGGGGGTGATCTACGAGCAGTACTTC CASSSPEAGVIYEQYF TRBV28 TRBD2 . TRBJ2-7
TGCAGCGGGAGAGGGGGCCCAGACGGCTACACCTTC CSGRGGPDGYTF TRBV29-1 TRBD1 . TRBJ1-2
TGTGCCATCAGTGACGACCTGACAGGGCACACTGAAGCTTTCTTT CAISDDLTGHTEAFF TRBV10-3 TRBD1 . TRBJ1-1
TGTGCCAGCAGTATAGGCGGCCCCACTGAAGCTTTCTTT CASSIGGPTEAFF TRBV7-9 . . TRBJ1-1
TGTGCCACCAGCGGTCTGGGGCAGGGGGCCTATGGCTACACCTTC CATSGLGQGAYGYTF TRBV15 TRBD1 . TRBJ1-2